Listed below are T cell receptor beta chains from one sample, sequenced in a study of CD8+ T cells in alopecia areata. Here immunoSEQ multiplex PCR was the method, and the copy in TCRdb shows in-frame clones only, minus some. Seen here are about 70,000 clones, approximately 30% observed once, and the top ten hold around 14%. The sequencing here drew on CD8+ T cells sorted from blood, taken at week 4, from a patient treated with tofacitinib. Every receptor here comes from a human donor with alopecia areata. CDR3s include the opening cysteine and the closing phenylalanine or tryptophan. Each record gives: D gene, J gene, V gene, clone size, CDR3 protein, CDR3 DNA. D genes are given only for firm matches. Clone size, where shown, is once, few, many, or a class for clones that have expanded.

TRBD1 TRBJ2-7 TRBV29-1 few CSVEATGTAYEQYF TGCAGCGTTGAAGCCACCGGGACAGCCTACGAGCAGTACTTC
TRBD1 TRBJ2-7 TRBV30 NA CAWSSQERTGGYEQYF TGTGCCTGGAGTTCCCAAGAACGGACAGGGGGCTACGAGCAGTACTTC
NA TRBJ1-1 TRBV29-1 NA CSVKDSGAFF TGCAGCGTTAAGGACAGCGGGGCTTTCTTT
NA TRBJ2-1 TRBV5-1 NA CATGQRHNEQFF TGCGCCACAGGACAGAGACACAATGAGCAGTTCTTC
NA TRBJ1-1 TRBV25-1 NA CASSGPLVLEAFF TGTGCCAGCAGTGGACCACTGGTTCTTGAAGCTTTCTTT
NA TRBJ1-1 TRBV29-1 few CSAPEAGNTEAFF TGCAGCGCCCCGGAGGCGGGGAACACTGAAGCTTTCTTT
TRBD1 TRBJ2-7 TRBV4-1 few CASSQDSGRGPFYEQYF TGCGCCAGCAGCCAAGATTCGGGCAGGGGGCCCTTCTACGAGCAGTACTTC
TRBD1 TRBJ2-3 TRBV27 few CASSMPGQDYTQYF TGTGCCAGCAGTATGCCGGGACAGGACTATACGCAGTATTTT
TRBD2 TRBJ2-3 TRBV29-1 NA CSVQGGPKEGRDTQYF TGCAGCGTTCAGGGAGGGCCAAAGGAGGGGAGAGATACGCAGTATTTT
NA TRBJ1-5 TRBV27 NA CASSPRGGFQPQHF TGTGCCAGCAGTCCACGGGGGGGCTTTCAGCCCCAGCATTTT
NA TRBJ2-2 TRBV7-9 many CARRAGTNTGELFF TGTGCCCGCCGGGCCGGAACGAACACCGGGGAGCTGTTTTTT
NA TRBJ1-1 TRBV19 NA CASQGPRVNTEAFF TGTGCCAGCCAGGGACCAAGGGTGAACACTGAAGCTTTCTTT
NA TRBJ1-2 TRBV4-1 few CASSQEKGYYGYTF TGCGCCAGCAGCCAAGAAAAGGGTTACTATGGCTACACCTTC
NA TRBJ2-3 TRBV6-5 NA CASSYSELAEDTQYF TGTGCCAGCAGTTACTCGGAACTAGCCGAGGATACGCAGTATTTT
TRBD1 TRBJ2-5 TRBV28 NA CASSLVTGAPQETQYF TGTGCCAGCAGTTTGGTGACAGGGGCCCCCCAAGAGACCCAGTACTTC
NA TRBJ2-7 TRBV29-1 NA CSAQGGESYEQYF TGCAGCGCCCAGGGGGGCGAATCCTACGAGCAGTACTTC
NA TRBJ1-2 TRBV27 few CASAPSPNYGYTF TGTGCCAGCGCGCCCAGTCCTAACTATGGCTACACCTTC
NA TRBJ2-1 TRBV7-6 few CASSLGASELGEQFF TGTGCCAGCAGCTTAGGGGCTAGCGAGTTGGGTGAGCAGTTCTTC
NA TRBJ2-1 TRBV9 NA CASSVGYGNEQFF TGTGCCAGCAGCGTGGGATACGGAAATGAGCAGTTCTTC
NA TRBJ2-2 TRBV7-8 NA CASRLNTGELFF TGTGCCAGCAGGCTGAACACCGGGGAGCTGTTTTTT
NA TRBJ1-5 TRBV5-1 few CASSLGTSQPQHF TGCGCCAGCAGCTTGGGCACCAGTCAGCCCCAGCATTTT
NA TRBJ1-4 TRBV4-3 once CASSQVEGAAEKLFF TGCGCCAGCAGCCAAGTTGAAGGGGCGGCTGAAAAACTGTTTTTT
NA TRBJ2-1 TRBV29-1 few CSVESWTTYNEQFF TGCAGCGTGGAGTCCTGGACTACCTACAATGAGCAGTTCTTC
TRBD1 TRBJ2-3 TRBV29-1 few CSVSGTGSTDTQYF TGCAGCGTTAGTGGGACAGGGAGCACAGATACGCAGTATTTT
TRBD2 TRBJ2-7 TRBV4-1 few CASSQEAGTSGPLPYEQYF TGCGCCAGCAGCCAAGAAGCCGGGACTAGCGGGCCTCTTCCCTACGAGCAGTACTTC
NA TRBJ2-7 TRBV6-1 NA CASSGRSGQGSYEQYF TGTGCCAGCAGTGGCCGGTCCGGGCAGGGGTCCTACGAGCAGTACTTC
NA TRBJ2-5 TRBV15 NA CATAVSRGETQYF TGTGCCACCGCCGTAAGCAGGGGAGAGACCCAGTACTTC
TRBD1 TRBJ2-1 TRBV30 NA CAWSVGQGYNEQFF TGTGCCTGGAGTGTCGGACAGGGGTACAATGAGCAGTTCTTC
TRBD2 TRBJ2-3 TRBV29-1 NA CSVLAGGPTDTQYF TGCAGCGTTCTAGCGGGAGGGCCAACAGATACGCAGTATTTT
NA TRBJ2-3 TRBV29-1 few CSVCTSLDTQYF TGCAGCGTTTGTACTAGTCTCGATACGCAGTATTTT
NA TRBJ2-5 TRBV4-1 NA CASSQDGVQETQYF TGCGCCAGCAGCCAAGATGGTGTCCAAGAGACCCAGTACTTC
NA TRBJ2-1 TRBV14 once CASSQDSYYHNEQFF TGTGCCAGCAGCCAAGATTCGTACTACCACAATGAGCAGTTCTTC
TRBD1 TRBJ2-2 TRBV7-2 NA CASGQGRGELFF TGTGCCAGCGGACAGGGCCGGGGGGAGCTGTTTTTT
NA TRBJ2-1 TRBV30 NA CAWSAPSIPYNEQFF TGTGCCTGGAGTGCACCATCGATACCCTACAATGAGCAGTTCTTC
NA TRBJ2-7 TRBV29-1 few CSVELVRNEQYF TGCAGCGTTGAATTGGTACGGAACGAGCAGTACTTC
TRBD2 TRBJ2-5 TRBV7-2 NA CASSQGLARETQYF TGTGCCAGCAGCCAGGGACTAGCGAGGGAGACCCAGTACTTC
NA TRBJ2-7 TRBV29-1 NA CSVREGGEQYF TGCAGCGTCAGGGAGGGGGGGGAGCAGTACTTC
TRBD1 TRBJ1-5 TRBV6-6 few CASTPPGGGQPQHF TGTGCCAGCACCCCCCCAGGGGGCGGTCAGCCCCAGCATTTT
TRBD1 TRBJ1-2 TRBV29-1 NA CSVLDLQGDYGYTF TGCAGCGTTCTTGATCTACAGGGGGACTATGGCTACACCTTC
TRBD2 TRBJ2-3 TRBV29-1 NA CSGDLAASTDTQYF TGCAGCGGTGACCTAGCGGCTAGCACAGATACGCAGTATTTT
NA TRBJ1-3 TRBV7-2 NA CASSFPGDGNTIYF TGTGCCAGCAGCTTCCCGGGGGATGGAAACACCATATATTTT
NA TRBJ1-2 TRBV29-1 few CSVPRDTYGYTF TGCAGCGTTCCCCGGGACACCTATGGCTACACCTTC
TRBD2 TRBJ2-2 TRBV2 NA CARGRENTGELFF TGTGCCCGAGGGAGGGAGAACACCGGGGAGCTGTTTTTT
NA TRBJ2-7 TRBV25-1 NA CASSVGSSYEQYF TGTGCCAGCAGCGTGGGCTCTTCCTACGAGCAGTACTTC
NA TRBJ1-5 TRBV27 NA CASRPPGNNQPQHF TGTGCCAGCAGACCACCGGGGAACAATCAGCCCCAGCATTTT
TRBD2 TRBJ2-1 TRBV5-1 NA CASSLSIAGAYNEQFF TGCGCCAGCAGCCTAAGTATAGCGGGAGCATACAATGAGCAGTTCTTC
TRBD2 TRBJ2-2 TRBV4-1 NA CASSQSPTSGNTGELFF TGCGCCAGCAGCCAGTCCCCGACTAGCGGAAACACCGGGGAGCTGTTTTTT
NA TRBJ1-2 TRBV9 NA CASSVGNYGYTF TGTGCCAGCAGCGTTGGTAACTATGGCTACACCTTC
NA TRBJ1-2 TRBV29-1 few CSVTLTGGYTF TGCAGCGTGACGTTGACAGGAGGCTACACCTTC
NA TRBJ1-2 TRBV11-2 many CASSLGGPNYGYTF TGTGCCAGCAGCTTGGGGGGTCCTAACTATGGCTACACCTTC